The T cell receptor (beta chain) described here comes from a study of control samples from healthy donors and cancer patients. Germline V gene lookup returns CDR1 MNHEY and CDR2 SVGAGI. V was clipped by 8 bases and J by 5 bases, with 9 bases between them. The CDR3 runs to 12 residues. Libraries were prepared by immunoSEQ multiplex PCR; TCRdb keeps only in-frame clonotypes and omits some of them. The sample includes 70,000 to 85,000 clones, around 83% of them seen just once. V is TRBV6-5 and J is TRBJ1-4, with D hard to call. Sequenced input: PBMCs. The clonotype was recovered from a man in his 60s with head and neck cancer. CDR3: CASGPRNEKLFF. The CDR3 coding sequence is TGTGCCAGCGGCCCAAGGAATGAAAAACTGTTTTTT.